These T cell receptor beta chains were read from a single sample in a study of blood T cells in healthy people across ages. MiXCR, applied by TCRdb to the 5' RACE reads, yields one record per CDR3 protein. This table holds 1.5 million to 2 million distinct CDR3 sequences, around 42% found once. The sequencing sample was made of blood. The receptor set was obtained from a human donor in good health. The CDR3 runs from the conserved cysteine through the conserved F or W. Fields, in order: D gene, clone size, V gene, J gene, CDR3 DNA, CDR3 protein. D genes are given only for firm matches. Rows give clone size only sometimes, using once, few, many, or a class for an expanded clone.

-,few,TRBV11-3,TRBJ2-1,TGTGCCAGCAGCTCTATTCCCAATGAGCAGTTCTTC,CASSSIPNEQFF
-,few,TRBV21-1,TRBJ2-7,TGTGCCAGTCTTTCCTACGAGCAGTACTTC,CASLSYEQYF
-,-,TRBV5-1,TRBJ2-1,TGCGCCAGCAGTTGGAGTCCGGATGAGCAGTTCTTC,CASSWSPDEQFF
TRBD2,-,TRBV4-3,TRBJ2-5,TGCGCCAGCAGCCAAGAGGTAGCGGGGGGCTACAATGAGCAGTACTTC,CASSQEVAGGYNEQYF
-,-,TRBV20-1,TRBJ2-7,TGCAGTGCCCTCGGAAGGGGCGAGCAGTACTTC,CSALGRGEQYF
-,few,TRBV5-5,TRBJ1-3,TGTGCCAGCAGCTTCGGAGGGCCCGGAAACACCATATATTTT,CASSFGGPGNTIYF
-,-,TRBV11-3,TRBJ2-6,TGTGCCAGCAGAGGGCACTCTGGGGCCAACGTCCTGACTTTC,CASRGHSGANVLTF
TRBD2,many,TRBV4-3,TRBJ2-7,TGCGCCAGCAGCCAAGAGGGACTAGGCTACGAGCAGTACTTC,CASSQEGLGYEQYF
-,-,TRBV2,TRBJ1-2,TGTGCCAGCAGGGAGATTTGGTCCTATGGCTACACCTTC,CASREIWSYGYTF
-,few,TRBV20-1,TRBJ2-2,TGCAGTGCTGGAAATTATATTGCGGGTGGATTTATTGTAGGGGAGCTGTTTTTT,CSAGNYIAGGFIVGELFF
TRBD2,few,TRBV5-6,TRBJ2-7,TGTGCCAGCAGCCGCGGACTAGTCGCCTACGAGCAGTACTTC,CASSRGLVAYEQYF
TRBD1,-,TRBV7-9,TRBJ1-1,TGTGCCAGCAGCCGTCTGGGGACAGAAGACCAAGCTTTCTTT,CASSRLGTEDQAFF
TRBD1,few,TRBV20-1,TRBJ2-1,TGCAGTGTTTGGCAGGGGGCAATAGGTGAGCAGTTCTTC,CSVWQGAIGEQFF
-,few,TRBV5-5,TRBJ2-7,TGTGCCAGCAGCACAGGGTTGGGAGAACAGTACTTC,CASSTGLGEQYF
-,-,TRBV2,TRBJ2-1,TGTGCCAGTCGAAAGGACAGCCCGTACAATGAGCAGTTCTTC,CASRKDSPYNEQFF
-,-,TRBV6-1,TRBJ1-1,TGTGCCAGCGCCCCGGTGGTGGGAAACACTGAAGCTTTCTTT,CASAPVVGNTEAFF
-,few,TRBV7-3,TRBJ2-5,TGTGCCAGCAGCCCCACCGGCAACCAAGAGACCCAGGACTTC,CASSPTGNQETQDF
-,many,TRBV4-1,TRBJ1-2,TGCGCCAGCAGCCAAGCGCGACCCTATGGCTACACCTTC,CASSQARPYGYTF
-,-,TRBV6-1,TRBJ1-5,TGTGCCAGCAGTTCGAAATTAAGCAATCAGCCCCAGCATTTT,CASSSKLSNQPQHF
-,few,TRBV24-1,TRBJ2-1,TGTGCCGCCAGTGATTTGAGACGACACCCTGGGGATGAGCAGTTCTTC,CAASDLRRHPGDEQFF
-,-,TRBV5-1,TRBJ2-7,TGCGCCAGCAGCTTGGGGGTGACAGGATCAAGCGAGCAGTACTTC,CASSLGVTGSSEQYF
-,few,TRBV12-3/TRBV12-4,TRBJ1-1,TGTGCCAGCACAGAAGAGTTGAACACTGAAGCTTTCTTT,CASTEELNTEAFF
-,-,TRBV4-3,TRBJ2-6,TGCGCCAGCAGCCAAGATGGTGTGGGCAGCACGGGGGCCAACGTCCTGACTTTC,CASSQDGVGSTGANVLTF
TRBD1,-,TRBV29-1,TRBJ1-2,TGCAGCGCTGACACGGACAGGGTCTATGGCTACACCTTC,CSADTDRVYGYTF
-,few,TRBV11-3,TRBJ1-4,TGTGCCAGCAGCATAGGACAGATCCAAAATGAAAAACTGTTTTTT,CASSIGQIQNEKLFF
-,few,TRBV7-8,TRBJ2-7,TGTGCCAGCACCTTTGGACGGTCCTACGAGCAGTACTTC,CASTFGRSYEQYF
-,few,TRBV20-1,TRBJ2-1,TGCAGCGCGGTGGTGGCGAATGAGCAGTTCTTC,CSAVVANEQFF
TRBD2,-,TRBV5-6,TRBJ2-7,TGTGCCAGCAGCTGGGGGACTGCGGGGGGAACCACCTACGAGCAGTACTTC,CASSWGTAGGTTYEQYF
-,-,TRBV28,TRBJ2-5,TGTGCCAACTCTCGTAGGAGAGGGGAGACCCAGTACTTC,CANSRRRGETQYF
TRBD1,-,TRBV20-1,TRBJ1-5,TGCAGTGCTATCAGTGGACAGGGGGGGTTTAGCAATCAGCCCCAGCATTTT,CSAISGQGGFSNQPQHF
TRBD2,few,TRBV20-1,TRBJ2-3,TGCAGTGCGGGGGGGGATCTCACAGATACGCAGTATTTT,CSAGGDLTDTQYF